This record looks at one T cell receptor (beta chain) sequence and its context. Antigen: not known. These data originate in a study of blood T cells in healthy people across ages. Overall study findings and caveats: Roughly linear declines in TCR beta diversity per million T cells occurred with age.

A sample-barcoded 5' primer and a J-beta primer mix were used in a second PCR of roughly 7 to 11 cycles. The authors tagged each cDNA molecule using a template-switch adaptor with 12 random nucleotides. MiXCR, applied by TCRdb to the 5' RACE reads, yields one record per CDR3 protein. The sample shows approximately 800,000 distinct CDR3 sequences, about three fifths of them seen only once. The ends lost 3 bases at V and 1 base at J; junction bases unmatched: 11. The CDR3 has 17 residues. Germline lookup yields CDR1 ENHRY and CDR2 SYGVKD. Input material: blood. The TCR sequence derives from a man in his thirties or forties in good health. This chain joins TRBV10-3 and TRBJ1-2; 7 bases fit TRBD1. CDR3 loop: CAISDPGTADLNYGYTF. The CDR3 DNA follows: TGTGCCATCAGTGACCCCGGGACAGCGGATCTTAACTATGGCTACACCTTC.